This entry features one TCR beta chain sequence. These data belong to a study of blood T cell repertoires in COVID-19. Across the study: COVID-19 samples collected from the United States, Italy and Spain covered acute and convalescent phases. T cells, B-cell-depleted T cells, or PBMCs provided the cDNA or gDNA that served as material.

Original processing methods: Estimation of nucleated cell counts was performed using reference gene primer amplification. Assay: immunoSEQ multiplex PCR; the TCRdb copy retains only in-frame clones and omits some. V and J calls and clone size are those listed in that table; D and trimming were worked out from the DNA. The sample yields more than 55,000 clones, approximately 80% seen once. Germline V gives CDR1 MNHEY, CDR2 SVGAGI. V dropped 6 bases and J dropped 6 bases, with 11 bases sitting between them. The CDR3 totals 13 residues. Specimen: peripheral blood. V is TRBV6-5 and J is TRBJ2-2; maybe TRBD2 (5 bases). This clonotype was sampled from a man older than 75 with active or convalescent COVID-19. DNA for the CDR3: TGTGCCAGCAGACAACTAGTATCCGGGGAGCTGTTTTTT. This translates into CASRQLVSGELFF.